The 27 T cell receptor beta chains given below trace back to one sample, sequenced in a study of cytomegalovirus exposure and HLA in healthy donors. The study ran its PCR with 60 Vbeta and 13 Jbeta primers. Repertoires were generated with immunoSEQ multiplex PCR, while TCRdb's copy carries only in-frame clones and drops some. This table holds 65,000 to 75,000 clones, 74% found once. Sequenced: PBMCs. The receptors here all came from a woman aged 55-70 years in good health and CMV-seropositive.

This chain links TRBV6-1 with TRBJ1-3, with D perhaps matching TRBD1 (5 bases). The CDR3 loop spans 14 amino acids. V was clipped by 6 bases and J by 0 bases, with 9 bases between them. Germline CDR1 MNHNS, CDR2 SASEGT. Here the CDR3 reads CASRGEVSGNTIYF. For the CDR3, the DNA is TGTGCCAGCAGAGGGGAAGTCTCTGGAAACACCATATATTTT.

J is TRBJ2-3 and V is TRBV18, with D perhaps TRBD2 (5 bases). V gave up 0 bases and J gave up 4 bases, with 8 bases separating them. The CDR3 is made up of 14 amino acids. From germline, CDR1 is KGHSH and CDR2 LQKENI. The CDR3 sequence is CASSPPDSADTQYF. The CDR3 coding sequence is TGTGCCAGCTCACCACCGGACTCCGCAGATACGCAGTATTTT.

V usage is TRBV7-8 and J usage is TRBJ2-7, with D possibly matching TRBD2 (6 bases). The V and J ends lost 8 bases and 6 bases respectively, with 14 bases between them. The CDR3 spans 12 residues. CDR1 is SGHVS, CDR2 FQNEAQ, per germline. The CDR3 bases are TGTGCCAGCTGGGACTCACCTGCCGAGCAGTACTTC. It specifies CASWDSPAEQYF.

The chain has TRBV6-5 and TRBJ1-2; D is possibly TRBD1 (6 bases). This CDR3 has 13 amino acids. Germline values: CDR1 MNHEY, CDR2 SVGAGI. Between the trimmed V and J ends, which lost 5 bases and 2 bases, there was a span of 9 bases. The CDR3 bases are TGTGCCAGCAGTCTGCAGGGGAACTATGGCTACACCTTC. This codes for CASSLQGNYGYTF.

This sequence joins TRBV28 and TRBJ1-3; no clear D. This CDR3 is 15 amino acids long. The germline V and J ends were trimmed by 3 bases and 4 bases, with 13 bases remaining between them. Germline-derived CDR1 and CDR2 are MDHEN and SYDVKM. The CDR3 sequence is CASSLSASSGNTIYF. DNA of the CDR3: TGTGCCAGCAGTTTGAGCGCGAGTAGCGGAAACACCATATATTTT.

The V call is TRBV5-1, the J call TRBJ2-3; 8 bases are a match to TRBD2. From germline, CDR1 is SGHRS and CDR2 YFSETQ. The CDR3 has 15 residues. Trimming removed 2 bases from V and 2 bases from J; junction bases left unmatched: 4. In DNA, the CDR3 is TGCGCCAGCAGCTTAACTAGCGGACCCACAGATACGCAGTATTTT. Amino acid sequence: CASSLTSGPTDTQYF.

The CDR3 reads CASRPPSGGKDEQYF. The CDR3 region has the DNA TGTGCCAGCAGGCCACCTTCGGGGGGGAAGGACGAGCAGTACTTC. The chain uses TRBV28 and TRBJ2-7; 8 nucleotides align to TRBD2. The length of the CDR3 is 15 residues. Germline V gene lookup returns CDR1 MDHEN and CDR2 SYDVKM. Trimming took 6 bases from V and 5 from J; bases not matched to a gene: 12.

This chain connects TRBV27 to TRBJ2-2; 8 bases align to TRBD1. The germline V gene has CDR1 MNHEY and CDR2 SMNVEV (reference sequence). Unmatched junction bases numbered 3, after V lost 0 bases and J lost 3 bases. The CDR3 totals 16 residues. As DNA, the CDR3 is TGTGCCAGCAGTTTATCGTGGACAGGGTACACCGGGGAGCTGTTTTTT. Translated, it gives CASSLSWTGYTGELFF.

The rearrangement joins TRBV7-2 to TRBJ2-1; TRBD2 matches at 12 bases. Trimming at V came to 5 bases and at J to 8 bases, leaving 10 bases not matched to a gene. Germline V gene sequence: CDR1 SGHTA, CDR2 FQGNSA. The CDR3 is 16 amino acids. CDR3 sequence (DNA): TGTGCCAGCAGCCCGGCACCGACTAGCGGGAGCCATGAGCAGTTCTTC. This encodes CASSPAPTSGSHEQFF.

V usage is TRBV6-5 and J usage is TRBJ1-1; no firm D call. V was trimmed by 7 bases and J by 5 bases, leaving 11 bases between them. The CDR3 extends over 12 amino acids. Germline-derived CDR1 and CDR2 are MNHEY and SVGAGI. The CDR3 coding sequence is TGTGCCAGCAAATTCTCCGGGACTGAAGCTTTCTTT. Translated, it gives CASKFSGTEAFF.

Only a few counts were recorded for this clone. The chain combines TRBV2 with TRBJ1-3; perhaps TRBD1 as D (5 bases). Germline-derived CDR1 and CDR2 are SNHLY and FYNNEI. This CDR3 contains 15 residues. The CDR3: CCDQGLPSSGNTIYF. The CDR3 DNA sequence: TGTTGTGATCAGGGCCTCCCGAGCTCTGGAAACACCATATATTTT.

CDR3 loop: CASSQIPALETQYF. The CDR3, as DNA: TGCGCCAGCAGCCAAATCCCCGCGCTGGAGACCCAGTACTTC. The chain has TRBV4-1 and TRBJ2-5; D unclear. This CDR3 has 14 residues. CDR1 is MGHRA, CDR2 YSYEKL, per germline. Between the trimmed V and J ends, which lost 2 bases and 5 bases, there was a span of 12 bases.

This chain uses TRBV18 with TRBJ1-1; D may be TRBD1 (6 bases). Germline lookup yields CDR1 KGHSH and CDR2 LQKENI. The CDR3 is 14 residues long. V lost 0 bases, J lost 5 bases, and 10 bases lay in between. The CDR3 here is CASSPPVTGTEAFF. CDR3 coding DNA: TGTGCCAGCTCACCACCGGTAACAGGGACTGAAGCTTTCTTT.

This clone was seen a single time. The chain employs TRBV7-8 and TRBJ1-2; D is undetermined. The CDR3 loop spans 14 amino acids. The germline gives CDR1 SGHVS, CDR2 FQNEAQ. Trimming cost V 1 base and J 5 bases, with 11 bases left between them. CDR3 loop: CASSLGAPLYGYTF. The CDR3 coding sequence is TGTGCCAGCAGCTTAGGGGCACCGCTATATGGCTACACCTTC.

This clone was seen a handful of times. The V and J genes are TRBV7-2 and TRBJ2-1; D perhaps matches TRBD2 (5 bases). The germline gives CDR1 SGHTA, CDR2 FQGNSA. Trimming cost V 1 base and J 0 bases, with 7 bases left between them. The CDR3 is 15 amino acids. The CDR3 reads CASSLGESSYNEQFF. The CDR3 nucleotides read TGTGCCAGCAGCTTAGGGGAGAGCTCCTACAATGAGCAGTTCTTC.

V and J are TRBV5-1 and TRBJ2-5; perhaps TRBD1 as D (5 bases). The CDR3 covers 13 residues. With 4 bases removed from V and 4 bases from J, the gap between germline ends came to 11 bases. Germline V gives CDR1 SGHRS, CDR2 YFSETQ. In DNA, the CDR3 is TGCGCCAGCAGCGGGCAGGGTATAGAGACCCAGTACTTC. As protein: CASSGQGIETQYF.

This clone was recorded a few times. The J gene is TRBJ1-5, the V gene TRBV4-2, with D possibly TRBD1 on 6 matching bases. Trimming removed 4 bases from V and 7 bases from J, with 11 bases in between. The CDR3 is made up of 13 amino acids. Germline loops: CDR1 LGHNA, CDR2 YNFKEQ. The chain's CDR3 is CASSPTGWQPQHF. The CDR3 DNA follows: TGTGCCAGCAGCCCTACAGGGTGGCAGCCCCAGCATTTT.

The chain joins TRBV29-1 to TRBJ2-3; D is possibly TRBD2 (5 bases). Germline V gene data show CDR1 as SQVTM and CDR2 as ANQGSEA. The CDR3 totals 11 residues. Trimming shortened V by 6 bases and J by 2 bases, and 6 bases separated the two germline ends. CDR3 coding DNA: TGCAGCGTACGGGACACAGATACGCAGTATTTT. Translating gives CSVRDTDTQYF.

The chain joins TRBV6-5 to TRBJ1-1; 7 nucleotides align to TRBD1. This CDR3 comprises 14 residues. Trimming took 5 bases from V and 4 from J; bases not matched to a gene: 7. Per germline, CDR1 MNHEY and CDR2 SVGAGI. The CDR3 DNA follows: TGTGCCAGCAGTCTGACAGGGTTGGGCACTGAAGCTTTCTTT. Translation gives CASSLTGLGTEAFF.

J is TRBJ2-2 and V is TRBV9; 8 nucleotides match TRBD2. CDR1 and CDR2 from the germline V gene are SGDLS and YYNGEE. The CDR3 is made up of 15 amino acids. Trimming took 4 bases from V and 4 from J; bases not matched to a gene: 6. The CDR3 DNA reads as TGTGCCAGCAGCCCGGGGACTAGGCGCACCGGGGAGCTGTTTTTT. Amino acids: CASSPGTRRTGELFF.

This chain connects TRBV6-4 to TRBJ1-2; a possible D gene is TRBD1 (5 bases). Germline loops: CDR1 MRHNA, CDR2 SNTAGT. V lost 4 bases to trimming and J lost 7 bases, with 19 bases between them. CDR3 length: 15 residues. CDR3 DNA sequence: TGTGCCAGCAGTGCGTCGGCGGGGGTCGGGGTTGGCTACACCTTC. Its translation is CASSASAGVGVGYTF.

This chain links TRBV5-4 with TRBJ1-6; D possibly corresponds to TRBD1 (5 bases). Germline values: CDR1 SGHNT, CDR2 YYREEE (reference sequence). Trimming removed 5 bases at V and 3 bases at J, with 18 bases between. There are 17 residues in the CDR3. CDR3 sequence (DNA): TGTGCCAGCAGACCAGACCTTCTCGGACACTATAATTCACCCCTCCACTTT. This sequence encodes CASRPDLLGHYNSPLHF. Combining the CDR3 with reference TRBV5-4 and TRBJ1-6 gives the whole variable domain ETGVTQSPTHLIKTRGQQVTLRCSSQSGHNTVSWYQQALGQGPQFIFQYYREEENGRGNFPPRFSGLQFPNYSSELNVNALELDDSALYLCASRPDLLGHYNSPLHFGNGTRLTVT.

The chain employs TRBV27 and TRBJ2-3; 11 positions match TRBD2. The V gene's germline CDR1 is MNHEY and CDR2 SMNVEV (reference sequence). The CDR3 runs to 15 residues. The trim removed 5 bases at V and 5 bases at J, leaving 6 bases unmatched. This CDR3 reads CASSGSGRARDTQYF. The CDR3 DNA sequence: TGTGCCAGCAGTGGTAGCGGGAGGGCCAGAGATACGCAGTATTTT.

The V call is TRBV29-1, the J call TRBJ2-2, with TRBD1 as a possible D gene (6 bases). V lost 8 bases, J lost 5 bases, and 12 bases lay in between. Germline V gene lookup returns CDR1 SQVTM and CDR2 ANQGSEA. This CDR3 contains 12 residues. The CDR3 region has the DNA TGCAGCCTACAGGGTGAGACCGGGGAGCTGTTTTTT. Its translation is CSLQGETGELFF.

The chain has TRBV4-2 and TRBJ2-1, with 7 bases matching TRBD2. Germline-derived CDR1 and CDR2 are LGHNA and YNFKEQ. The ends lost 4 bases at V and 4 bases at J; junction bases unmatched: 13. The CDR3 loop spans 17 amino acids. The CDR3 nucleotides are TGTGCCAGCAGCCTCTCTACCGGAGCGGGACTATACAATGAGCAGTTCTTC. Its translation: CASSLSTGAGLYNEQFF.

This rearrangement joins TRBV11-2 to TRBJ2-7; D unclear. This CDR3 is built from 14 residues. Germline V gives CDR1 SGHAT, CDR2 FQNNGV. Trimming cost V 1 base and J 1 base, with 8 bases left between them. CDR3 nucleotide sequence: TGTGCCAGCAGCTTAGGAGGCAATTCCTACGAGCAGTACTTC. Its translation: CASSLGGNSYEQYF. Together with reference TRBV11-2 and TRBJ2-7, the CDR3 gives the full variable domain: EAGVAQSPRYKIIEKRQSVAFWCNPISGHATLYWYQQILGQGPKLLIQFQNNGVVDDSQLPKDRFSAERLKGVDSTLKIQPAKLEDSAVYLCASSLGGNSYEQYFGPGTRLTVT.

V and J are TRBV28 and TRBJ1-2; perhaps TRBD1 as D (6 bases). Germline CDR1 and CDR2: MDHEN and SYDVKM. Trimming cost V 3 bases and J 4 bases, with 12 bases left between them. The CDR3 consists of 14 residues. CDR3 residues: CASSFYRVLYGYTF. CDR3 sequence (DNA): TGTGCCAGCAGTTTTTACAGGGTCCTCTATGGCTACACCTTC.